The rows below give T cell receptor beta chains drawn from one sample of a study of blood T cell repertoires in COVID-19. Sequencing was performed with immunoSEQ multiplex PCR; in TCRdb, only in-frame clones are kept and a portion is missing. The sample includes under 350,000 clones, 65% to 90% seen only once; the top ten take roughly 4.2%. The source material was PBMCs or T cells enriched from blood (not recorded which). These receptors all come from a woman aged 40 to 55 with acute COVID-19. Each CDR3 is given with its conserved first and last residue. The order of the fields is J gene, clone size, CDR3 length, V gene, D gene, CDR3 DNA, CDR3 protein. A D gene is named only where the DNA matches it firmly. Clone sizes are given selectively: once, few, many, or a class where the clone is expanded.

>TRBJ1-3|once|17|TRBV11-3|TRBD1
TGTGCCAGCAGCTTAGGCCGGGACAGGGGCCCTGGAAACACCATATATTTT
CASSLGRDRGPGNTIYF
>TRBJ2-1|NA|16|TRBV5-4|NA
TGTGCCAGCAGCTTGGGACTCGAGGGGGACTACAATGAGCAGTTCTTC
CASSLGLEGDYNEQFF
>TRBJ1-6|NA|18|TRBV21-1|NA
TGTGCCAGCAGCAAAGCCCGGACTGGAGTGCGAGGACTCTCACCCCTCCACTTT
CASSKARTGVRGLSPLHF
>TRBJ2-5|NA|19|TRBV7-2|TRBD2
TGTGCCAGCAGCTCACGAGCTACTAGCGGGAGGAACTTACAAGAGACCCAGTACTTC
CASSSRATSGRNLQETQYF
>TRBJ1-1|NA|16|TRBV4-3|NA
TGCGCCAGCAGTCGTTCTCGGTTGAGGATGAACACTGAAGCTTTCTTT
CASSRSRLRMNTEAFF
>TRBJ2-7|NA|15|TRBV6-5|TRBD2
TGTGCCAGCAGTTACCCTGGGACTAGCGTCAACGAGCAGTACTTC
CASSYPGTSVNEQYF
>TRBJ2-5|NA|15|TRBV27|TRBD1
TGTGCCAGCCGCTCGCAGGGGGCTTACCAAGAGACCCAGTACTTC
CASRSQGAYQETQYF
>TRBJ2-1|NA|13|TRBV28|NA
TGTGCCACAGGCTACTCCTCCTACAATGAGCAGTTCTTC
CATGYSSYNEQFF
>TRBJ1-4|NA|17|TRBV6-6|TRBD1
TGTGCCAGCAGTCCTACCTATTACCGGGACAGGGATGAAAAACTGTTTTTT
CASSPTYYRDRDEKLFF
>TRBJ2-7|NA|15|TRBV7-6|NA
TGTGCCAGCAGCTTCGGGGACGGGAGCTCCTACGAGCAGTACTTC
CASSFGDGSSYEQYF
>TRBJ1-1|NA|11|TRBV2|NA
TGTGCCAGCAAACAGTTCACTGAAGCTTTCTTT
CASKQFTEAFF
>TRBJ1-4|NA|14|TRBV19|TRBD1
TGTGCCAGTACAACAGGGGATATTGACGAAAAACTGTTTTTT
CASTTGDIDEKLFF
>TRBJ1-5|few|15|TRBV20-1|NA
TGCAGTGCTAGTCGAGCTCTGAATAGCAATCAGCCCCAGCATTTT
CSASRALNSNQPQHF
>TRBJ1-1|few|14|TRBV11-3|NA
TGTGCCAGCAGCTTAGACGCCGGGACGCGGGGAGCTTTCTTT
CASSLDAGTRGAFF
>TRBJ2-3|NA|14|TRBV5-6|NA
TGTGCCAGCAGCTTGCCGGGTGGCACAGATACGCAGTATTTT
CASSLPGGTDTQYF
>TRBJ2-1|NA|17|TRBV19|NA
TGTGCCAGTAGTGTCTGGCTAGCCGAATCCCTCTACAATGAGCAGTTCTTC
CASSVWLAESLYNEQFF
>TRBJ2-2|NA|18|TRBV3-1/TRBV3-2|TRBD2
TGTGCCAGCAGCCAAGGGTCTCTCGGGGGGGCGAACACCGGGGAGCTGTTTTTT
CASSQGSLGGANTGELFF
>TRBJ2-7|NA|18|TRBV4-2|TRBD1
TGTGCCAGCAGCCAAGTCGTCCGGGACAGGGGTTTTCGAAACGAGCAGTACTTC
CASSQVVRDRGFRNEQYF
>TRBJ1-3|NA|12|TRBV19|NA
TGTGCCAGTAGTATTGAGCGAAACACCATATATTTT
CASSIERNTIYF
>TRBJ1-6|NA|18|TRBV27|NA
TGTGCCAGCAGCCGGGAGGGCCCGGCAGGGTTCGTGAGATCACCCCTCCACTTT
CASSREGPAGFVRSPLHF
>TRBJ2-1|NA|16|TRBV7-9|NA
TGTGCCAGCAGCTTTCTCCCAGGTTCGTCCTACAATGAGCAGTTCTTC
CASSFLPGSSYNEQFF
>TRBJ1-6|NA|18|TRBV9|TRBD1
TGTGCCAGCAGCGTAGACCCTCGTTTGGACAGGGGGACGTCACCCCTCCACTTT
CASSVDPRLDRGTSPLHF
>TRBJ2-2|once|15|TRBV5-1|TRBD1
TGCGCCAGCAGCTTGCCGGGACAGGGTACCGGGGAGCTGTTTTTT
CASSLPGQGTGELFF
>TRBJ1-1|NA|10|TRBV19|NA
TGCAGGGCGATGAACACTGAAGCTTTCTTT
CRAMNTEAFF
>TRBJ2-3|NA|18|TRBV12-2|NA
TGTGCAAGTCGCCCCTTCCGAAGGGGGTGCTCTAGCACAGATACGCAGTATTTT
CASRPFRRGCSSTDTQYF
>TRBJ1-2|NA|13|TRBV5-4|TRBD1
TGTGCCAGCAGCTATACAGGGGGCTATGGCTACACCTTC
CASSYTGGYGYTF
>TRBJ2-5|few|16|TRBV6-2/TRBV6-3|TRBD2
TGTGCCAGCTGCCTAGGCCCGGGACTAGCGGAAGAGACCCAGTACTTC
CASCLGPGLAEETQYF
>TRBJ1-4|NA|16|TRBV5-1|TRBD1
TGCGCCAGCAGCCGCTCTTCCGGGACAGGGACTGAAAAACTGTTTTTT
CASSRSSGTGTEKLFF
>TRBJ1-5|NA|14|TRBV18|NA
TGTGCCAGCTCACCACGGTCAGGTAATCAGCCCCAGCATTTT
CASSPRSGNQPQHF
>TRBJ2-7|NA|16|TRBV7-2|TRBD2
TGTGCCAGCAGCTCGAGGGGGACTAGTCTTCTCTACGAGCAGTACTTC
CASSSRGTSLLYEQYF
>TRBJ2-2|few|20|TRBV9|TRBD2
TGTGCCAGCAGCTCCCGGGGGGGGGCCCGGGGAAGAGCGAACACCGGGGAGCTGTTTTTT
CASSSRGGARGRANTGELFF
>TRBJ1-5|NA|15|TRBV2|NA
TGTGCCAGCGGTAGCACGGAGAGGAAAGGTCAGCCCCAGCATTTT
CASGSTERKGQPQHF
>TRBJ2-5|NA|15|TRBV7-2|NA
TGTGCCAGCAGCTTTTTTCGGGGGACGGGAGAGACCCAGTACTTC
CASSFFRGTGETQYF
>TRBJ2-2|NA|16|TRBV5-4|TRBD1
TGTGCCAGCAGCGCGGGACAGGGGGCCGGGGAAGGGGAGCTGTTTTTT
CASSAGQGAGEGELFF
>TRBJ2-2|NA|16|TRBV11-3|TRBD2
TGTGCCAGCAGCTTCGGCGGGGGGGCCGCGACCGGGGAGCTGTTTTTT
CASSFGGGAATGELFF
>TRBJ1-2|NA|13|TRBV6-2/TRBV6-3|NA
TGTGCCAGCAGCCTCGGGAGGGACTATGGCTACACCTTC
CASSLGRDYGYTF
>TRBJ2-7|NA|14|TRBV18|TRBD1
TGTGCCAGCTCACCTCGGGACAGGGACTACGAGCAGTACTTC
CASSPRDRDYEQYF
>TRBJ2-7|NA|12|TRBV12-3/TRBV12-4|NA
TGTGCCAGCAGTTTACAGATCTACGAGCAGTACTTC
CASSLQIYEQYF
>TRBJ2-7|NA|14|TRBV10-3|TRBD1
TGTGCCATCAGTGGGACAGGCTATTCCTACGAGCAGTACTTC
CAISGTGYSYEQYF
>TRBJ2-1|NA|13|TRBV29-1|TRBD2
TGCAGCGTTGCCTGGGGAGGGGACAATGAGCAGTTCTTC
CSVAWGGDNEQFF
>TRBJ2-1|once|17|TRBV25-1|TRBD2
TGTGCCAGCAGTGCAGCCCCCGGGACTAACTCCTACAATGAGCAGTTCTTC
CASSAAPGTNSYNEQFF
>TRBJ1-2|once|15|TRBV5-1|NA
TGCGCCAGCAGATACGTTTCGGAGGCTAACTATGGCTACACCTTC
CASRYVSEANYGYTF
>TRBJ2-1|NA|13|TRBV19|NA
TGTGCCAGTAGTATAGATCGGTATGGTGAGCAGTTCTTC
CASSIDRYGEQFF
>TRBJ1-2|NA|16|TRBV4-3|NA
TGCGCCAGCAGCCAAGCGTGGGCAGGGGAGAACTATGGCTACACCTTC
CASSQAWAGENYGYTF
>TRBJ1-5|NA|14|TRBV5-8|TRBD1
TGTGCCAGCAGCCAGGACAGGGGCGGTCAGCCCCAGCATTTT
CASSQDRGGQPQHF
>TRBJ1-6|NA|13|TRBV19|NA
TGTGCCAGTAGTACAGGGGTTAGGTCACCCCTCCACTTT
CASSTGVRSPLHF
>TRBJ2-2|NA|15|TRBV19|TRBD1
TGTGCCAGTAGCTGGACAGGGGGCCACACCGGGGAGCTGTTTTTT
CASSWTGGHTGELFF
>TRBJ1-1|NA|11|TRBV7-9|NA
TGTGCCAGCAGCTTAGAGGCAGCGGAGTTCTTT
CASSLEAAEFF